The entry below describes one TCR beta chain. The data were obtained in a study of control samples from healthy donors and cancer patients. This table comes from immunoSEQ multiplex PCR, and its TCRdb copy is limited to in-frame clones, with some not included. This sample has roughly 120,000 clones, with 80% to 90% found just once. V shed 3 bases and J 2 bases; nucleotides not matched to a gene: 4. This CDR3 has 14 residues. The germline V gene has CDR1 GTSNPN and CDR2 SVGIG (reference sequence). The rearrangement links TRBV30 to TRBJ1-5, with 7 bases that match TRBD1. The sample consisted of PBMCs. This sequence was found in a woman in her forties or fifties with colorectal cancer. The DNA of the CDR3 is TGTGCCTGGAGCCTAGGACAGGGCAATCAGCCCCAGCATTTT. It encodes CAWSLGQGNQPQHF.